This TCR beta chain was retrieved from a study of blood T cell repertoires in COVID-19. This table comes from immunoSEQ multiplex PCR, and its TCRdb copy is limited to in-frame clones, with some not included. The sample shows roughly 100,000 clones, more than 60% of them seen only once. J gave up 7 bases and V 3 bases, and 4 bases lay outside the gene matches. Germline V gene sequence: CDR1 MDHEN, CDR2 SYDVKM. The CDR3 loop spans 15 amino acids. Specimen: peripheral blood. The rearrangement uses TRBV28 and TRBJ2-1; 12 nucleotides agree with TRBD2. The receptor's source is a man between 65 and 85 years old with active or convalescent COVID-19. The CDR3 sequence is CASSLPSGRANEQFF. In nucleotides, the CDR3 is TGTGCCAGCAGTTTGCCTAGCGGGAGGGCGAATGAGCAGTTCTTC.